The 25 T cell receptor beta chains in this list originate from one sample, sequenced in a study of T cell changes during pregnancy in multiple sclerosis. TCRdb keeps only in-frame clones here, not all; method: immunoSEQ multiplex PCR. Of tens of thousands of clones listed, around 93% are singletons. The source material was PBMCs, sampled in the first trimester of pregnancy. The origin of the receptors is a female donor in good health, serving as a control in a pregnancy study. Some clones in this sample may be carry-over from other donors' samples.

The CDR3 is CASSLTGRRHGYTF. CDR3 DNA: TGTGCCAGCAGTTTAACTGGCAGGCGCCATGGCTACACCTTC. The chain recombines TRBV28 with TRBJ1-2; unclear D gene. CDR3 length: 14 amino acids. Trimming cost V 2 bases and J 6 bases, with 13 bases left between them. The germline V gene encodes CDR1 MDHEN and CDR2 SYDVKM.

The gene calls are TRBV28 and TRBJ1-1; D gene unclear. The CDR3 sequence is 14 residues long. Trimming pared 2 bases from V and 4 bases from J, leaving 11 bases between. Germline lookup yields CDR1 MDHEN and CDR2 SYDVKM. CDR3 nucleotides: TGTGCCAGCAGTTTAACGAGGGAACCCACTGAAGCTTTCTTT. This translates into CASSLTREPTEAFF.

The V call is TRBV29-1, the J call TRBJ2-1; D not resolved. Germline V gene lookup returns CDR1 SQVTM and CDR2 ANQGSEA. V lost 2 bases, J lost 2 bases, and 13 bases lay in between. The CDR3 sequence is 15 residues long. The CDR3 DNA reads as TGCAGCGTTGAACTCCAACTCAAAGCCTACAATGAGCAGTTCTTC. This codes for CSVELQLKAYNEQFF.

The V and J genes are TRBV5-6 and TRBJ2-1; the match to TRBD2 covers 10 bases. The CDR3 length is 15 residues. Germline V lookup: CDR1 SGHDT, CDR2 YYEEEE. The J segment lost 5 bases and the V segment lost 4 bases, leaving 6 bases of the junction unmatched. The DNA for the CDR3 is TGTGCCAGCAGCCTAGGACTAGCGGCTAACAATGAGCAGTTCTTC. Translating gives CASSLGLAANNEQFF.

The genes are TRBV30 and TRBJ1-1, with D maybe TRBD1 (5 bases). Germline V gene data show CDR1 as GTSNPN and CDR2 as SVGIG (reference sequence). The CDR3 has 15 residues. The V end was cut by 4 bases, the J end by 0 bases, with 15 bases between. DNA of the CDR3: TGTGCCTGGACCCGCCCGGGGGGAATGAACACTGAAGCTTTCTTT. Translation: CAWTRPGGMNTEAFF.

This clone occurred once. This chain uses TRBV28 with TRBJ1-2; unclear D gene. Germline V gene lookup returns CDR1 MDHEN and CDR2 SYDVKM. V was clipped by 6 bases and J by 6 bases, with 17 bases between them. This CDR3 is built from 14 residues. DNA for the CDR3: TGTGCCAGCAGCCAGCGCCCCTCCGGGGATGGCTACACCTTC. Its protein is CASSQRPSGDGYTF.

The chain employs TRBV5-4 and TRBJ2-7; maybe TRBD2 (5 bases). Looked up from germline, CDR1 is SGHNT and CDR2 is YYREEE (reference sequence). Trimming took off 10 bases at V and 3 bases at J, with 14 bases between the two ends. The CDR3 is made up of 12 amino acids. The CDR3: CARWGELYEQYF. The DNA of the CDR3 is TGTGCCCGTTGGGGAGAACTCTACGAGCAGTACTTC.

The chain joins TRBV7-9 to TRBJ2-1, with 8 nucleotides matching TRBD1. CDR1 is SEHNR and CDR2 is FQNEAQ in the germline V gene (reference sequence). Trimming took 6 bases from V and 6 from J; bases not matched to a gene: 10. The CDR3 is made up of 15 amino acids. CDR3 DNA sequence: TGTGCCAGCAGAAAGGAGGACAGGGACTCCAATGAGCAGTTCTTC. It yields the protein CASRKEDRDSNEQFF.

V and J are TRBV28 and TRBJ2-3, with 7 bases that match TRBD1. CDR1 and CDR2 from the germline V gene are MDHEN and SYDVKM. This CDR3 comprises 11 residues. V trimming: 5 bases; J trimming: 9 bases; junction bases outside the gene matches: 2. The DNA of the CDR3 is TGTGCCAGCAGTAAACAGGGGACGCAGTATTTT. It encodes CASSKQGTQYF. Using reference TRBV28 and TRBJ2-3 for the parts outside the CDR3, the full variable domain is DVKVTQSSRYLVKRTGEKVFLECVQDMDHENMFWYRQDPGLGLRLIYFSYDVKMKEKGDIPEGYSVSREKKERFSLILESASTNQTSMYLCASSKQGTQYFGPGTRLTVL.

The chain links TRBV9 to TRBJ2-7; TRBD1 aligns across 9 bases. The CDR3 length is 15 residues. CDR1 is SGDLS, CDR2 YYNGEE, per germline. V lost 4 bases and J lost 3; bases outside the gene matches: 8. DNA of the CDR3: TGTGCCAGCAGCCCTAGAGGGACAGGGAGCTACGAGCAGTACTTC. Its translation: CASSPRGTGSYEQYF.

This chain uses TRBV27 with TRBJ1-5; tentative D call: TRBD1 (5 bases). Germline CDR1 is MNHEY and CDR2 is SMNVEV (reference sequence). The V and J ends lost 2 bases and 7 bases respectively, with 18 bases between them. This CDR3 is 16 amino acids long. The CDR3 DNA is TGTGCCAGCAGTTTAGGACAAAGGGGATGGGAACAGCCCCAGCATTTT. It is translated as CASSLGQRGWEQPQHF.

This clone was detected only once. The chain recombines TRBV6-4 with TRBJ2-1; a weak D match, TRBD2 (6 bases). The V gene's germline CDR1 is MRHNA and CDR2 SNTAGT. This CDR3 is built from 15 residues. V lost 2 bases and J lost 9, with 17 bases in between. This CDR3 is CASSDAASATSEQFF. The CDR3 DNA reads as TGTGCCAGCAGTGACGCGGCTAGCGCGACGAGTGAGCAGTTCTTC.

This chain links TRBV19 with TRBJ2-3; 7 nucleotides align to TRBD2. CDR3 size: 14 residues. Germline V gene data show CDR1 as LNHDA and CDR2 as SQIVND (reference sequence). The trim removed 3 bases at V and 4 bases at J, leaving 4 bases unmatched. The CDR3 bases are TGTGCCAGTAGTATGGGGAGGGTCCCAGATACGCAGTATTTT. Amino acid sequence: CASSMGRVPDTQYF.

The CDR3 DNA reads as TGCGCCAGCAGCCAAGATTTAGTGGGGACAGGGTACGGCTACACCTTC. Protein product: CASSQDLVGTGYGYTF. The rearrangement joins TRBV4-1 to TRBJ1-2, with 9 nucleotides matching TRBD1. The germline CDR1 and CDR2 sequences are MGHRA and YSYEKL. The CDR3 runs 16 residues. Unmatched junction bases numbered 10, after V lost 0 bases and J lost 8 bases.

Notes on this clone: An end of the junction differs from the germline gene, which may be a read error. CDR3 in DNA: TGTGCTAGCAGCCTGGGACAGGGGGGATACGAGCAGTACTTC. Translated, it gives CASSLGQGGYEQYF. The chain combines TRBV7-7 with TRBJ2-7; 11 bases match TRBD1. The CDR3 is 14 amino acids. Germline lookup yields CDR1 SSHAT and CDR2 FNYEAQ (reference sequence). The full variable domain, completed using reference TRBV7-7 and TRBJ2-7, is GAGVSQSPRYKVTKRGQDVTLRCDPISSHATLYWYQQALGQGPEFLTYFNYEAQPDKSGLPSDRFSAERPEGSISTLTIQRTEQRDSAMYRCASSLGQGGYEQYFGPGTRLTVT.

The CDR3 DNA follows: TGCGCCAGCAGCTTGGAGGTAGGGGTGGGCAATGAGCAGTTCTTC. Protein product: CASSLEVGVGNEQFF. The chain is built from TRBV5-1 and TRBJ2-1; tentative D call: TRBD1 (5 bases). Germline CDR1 reads SGHRS; CDR2 reads YFSETQ. V lost 0 bases and J 6 bases, leaving 13 bases between the germline ends. The CDR3 consists of 15 residues.

The chain combines TRBV4-2 with TRBJ2-3; 7 bases agree with TRBD2. CDR3 length equals 17 residues. Germline trimming cut 2 bases from V and 6 bases from J; bases unmatched to any gene: 14. Germline V gene data show CDR1 as LGHNA and CDR2 as YNFKEQ. The DNA for the CDR3 is TGTGCCAGCAGCCAATCTTGGGCTAGCGGATCCGCCGATACGCAGTATTTT. Translating gives CASSQSWASGSADTQYF.

The V and J genes are TRBV10-1 and TRBJ2-7; 14 bases align to TRBD2. Trimming removed 5 bases from V and 2 bases from J; junction bases left unmatched: 8. CDR3 length: 17 amino acids. The germline CDR1 and CDR2 sequences are WNHNN and SYGVQD (reference sequence). The CDR3, as DNA: TGCGCCAGCAGTCTGACTAGCGGGAGGGCCTGTCCCTACGAGCAGTACTTC. It yields the protein CASSLTSGRACPYEQYF.

This chain uses TRBV28 with TRBJ1-1; 11 bases fit TRBD1. CDR3 length: 14 amino acids. The J segment lost 4 bases and the V segment lost 5 bases, leaving 3 bases of the junction unmatched. In germline, CDR1 is MDHEN, CDR2 SYDVKM. DNA for the CDR3: TGTGCCAGCAGTGTTGGGACAGGGGGCACTGAAGCTTTCTTT. It translates to CASSVGTGGTEAFF.

The CDR3, as DNA: TGCAGCGTTGTTTCGGGGGACTATGGCTACACCTTC. The encoded protein is CSVVSGDYGYTF. The V call is TRBV29-1, the J call TRBJ1-2, with D maybe TRBD1 (5 bases). This CDR3 is 12 amino acids long. V was shortened by 4 bases and J by 3 bases, with 9 bases between the two germline ends. Germline CDR1 and CDR2: SQVTM and ANQGSEA. Together with reference TRBV29-1 and TRBJ1-2, the CDR3 gives the full variable domain: SAVISQKPSRDICQRGTSLTIQCQVDSQVTMMFWYRQQPGQSLTLIATANQGSEATYESGFVIDKFPISRPNLTFSTLTVSNMSPEDSSIYLCSVVSGDYGYTFGSGTRLTVV.

CDR3 in amino acids: CASGGQRGDGYTF. Here the CDR3 DNA reads TGTGCCAGTGGTGGACAGCGGGGAGATGGCTACACCTTC. V is TRBV19 and J is TRBJ1-2; possible D gene TRBD1, 6 bases. CDR1 and CDR2 from the germline V gene are LNHDA and SQIVND (reference sequence). The V end lost 8 bases, the J end lost 6 bases, and 16 bases lay between the germline ends. The CDR3 runs 13 residues.

This chain connects TRBV27 to TRBJ2-2; D gene unclear. The CDR3 contains 12 residues. V was pared by 6 bases and J by 3 bases, with 5 bases between. Germline V lookup: CDR1 MNHEY, CDR2 SMNVEV (reference sequence). The CDR3 nucleotides read TGTGCCAGCAGCCCTTACACCGGGGAGCTGTTTTTT. Its protein product is CASSPYTGELFF.

The J gene is TRBJ2-1, the V gene TRBV27; D remains ambiguous. V lost 4 bases and J lost 7, with 14 bases in between. Germline lookup yields CDR1 MNHEY and CDR2 SMNVEV (reference sequence). The CDR3 is made up of 14 amino acids. The CDR3 loop is CASSWPGKKNEQFF. CDR3 nucleotides: TGTGCCAGCAGTTGGCCAGGCAAGAAGAATGAGCAGTTCTTC.

The chain carries TRBV28 and TRBJ1-3, with D unclear. V was clipped by 1 base and J by 0 bases, with 7 bases between them. Germline CDR1 MDHEN, CDR2 SYDVKM. The CDR3 contains 15 residues. The CDR3 is CASSLLTASGNTIYF. In DNA, the CDR3 is TGTGCCAGCAGTTTATTAACAGCCTCTGGAAACACCATATATTTT.

The chain is built from TRBV27 and TRBJ1-5, with D uncertain. Trimming took 3 bases from V and 3 from J, leaving 6 bases between them. CDR1 is MNHEY, CDR2 SMNVEV, per germline (reference sequence). The CDR3 covers 13 residues. The CDR3 DNA sequence: TGTGCCAGCAGTTTTGGCCCCAATCAGCCCCAGCATTTT. Its protein product is CASSFGPNQPQHF.